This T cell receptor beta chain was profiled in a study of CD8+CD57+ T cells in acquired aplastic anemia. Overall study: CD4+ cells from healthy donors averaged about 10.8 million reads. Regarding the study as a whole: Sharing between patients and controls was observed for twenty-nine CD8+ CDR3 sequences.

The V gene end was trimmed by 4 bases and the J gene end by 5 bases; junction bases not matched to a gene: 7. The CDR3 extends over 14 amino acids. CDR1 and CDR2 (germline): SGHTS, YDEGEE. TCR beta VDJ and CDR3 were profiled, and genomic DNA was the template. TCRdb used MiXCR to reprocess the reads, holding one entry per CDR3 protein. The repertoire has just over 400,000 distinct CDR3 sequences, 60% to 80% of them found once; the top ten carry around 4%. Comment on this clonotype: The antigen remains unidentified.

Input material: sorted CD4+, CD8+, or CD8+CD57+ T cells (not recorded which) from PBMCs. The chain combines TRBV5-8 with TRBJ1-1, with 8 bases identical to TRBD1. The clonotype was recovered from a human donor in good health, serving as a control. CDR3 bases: TGTGCCAGCAGCCCGTTCAACAGGGGGACTGAAGCTTTCTTT. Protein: CASSPFNRGTEAFF.